The 19 T cell receptor beta chains presented below share a single source sample, sequenced in a study of blood T cell repertoires in COVID-19. Only in-frame clones appear in the TCRdb table, and some are missing; sequencing was by immunoSEQ multiplex PCR. The sample contains over 130,000 clones, about 81% of which appear only once. Source material: peripheral blood. Receptors originate from a woman aged 80 or over with acute or convalescent COVID-19.

The genes are TRBV3-1 (or the pseudogene TRBV3-2) and TRBJ2-2; D is unresolved. Germline CDR1 and CDR2: LGHDT and YNNKEL (reference sequence). Between the trimmed V and J ends, which lost 1 base and 7 bases, there was a span of 10 bases. CDR3 length: 14 amino acids. CDR3 coding DNA: TGTGCCAGCAGCCAAGTTAGAACGAGCGGGGAGCTGTTTTTT. It translates to CASSQVRTSGELFF.

The chain uses TRBV12-3 or TRBV12-4 and TRBJ1-5, with unresolved D. Trimming cost V 11 bases and J 0 bases, with 8 bases left between them. The CDR3 spans 12 residues. The CDR3 region is CAALGSNQPQHF. CDR3 DNA sequence: TGTGCCGCCCTCGGTAGCAATCAGCCCCAGCATTTT.

The V call is TRBV19, the J call TRBJ2-5; a weak D match, TRBD2 (6 bases). Germline V gene data show CDR1 as LNHDA and CDR2 as SQIVND (reference sequence). This CDR3 spans 14 amino acids. Deletions cut 7 bases from V and 5 bases from J, with 17 bases between. CDR3 DNA sequence: TGTGCCAGTAAGGCTTCGGCGGGGCGGGAGACCCAGTACTTC. Its translation: CASKASAGRETQYF.

The chain combines TRBV27 with TRBJ1-2; 9 bases line up with TRBD1. CDR3 size: 14 residues. The germline CDR1 and CDR2 sequences are MNHEY and SMNVEV (reference sequence). V trimming: 5 bases; J trimming: 6 bases; junction bases outside the gene matches: 7. CDR3 region: CASSLTYRGHGYTF. CDR3 sequence (DNA): TGTGCCAGCAGTCTAACCTACAGGGGGCATGGCTACACCTTC.

The chain uses TRBV20-1 and TRBJ2-1, with 9 positions matching TRBD2. Germline trimming cut 3 bases from V and 2 bases from J; bases unmatched to any gene: 5. The CDR3 runs 15 residues. The germline CDR1 and CDR2 sequences are DFQATT and SNEGSKA (reference sequence). CDR3 residues: CSASGLAGTYNEQFF. In DNA, the CDR3 is TGCAGTGCTAGTGGGCTAGCGGGGACCTACAATGAGCAGTTCTTC.

This chain uses TRBV5-1 with TRBJ1-1; no definite D call. The CDR3 contains 12 residues. Germline V lookup: CDR1 SGHRS, CDR2 YFSETQ. V lost 1 base and J lost 1, with 2 bases in between. The CDR3 nucleotides are TGCGCCAGCAGCTTGCAGAACACTGAAGCTTTCTTT. Translating gives CASSLQNTEAFF.

The V and J genes are TRBV2 and TRBJ2-5; TRBD1 might be the D (5 bases). Trimming took 9 bases from V and 3 from J, leaving 8 bases between them. The germline V gene has CDR1 SNHLY and CDR2 FYNNEI. The CDR3 contains 11 residues. The CDR3 loop reads CASQGEETQYF. The CDR3 DNA follows: TGTGCCAGTCAAGGGGAAGAGACCCAGTACTTC.

J is TRBJ1-5 and V is TRBV2; maybe TRBD1 (5 bases). CDR1 SNHLY and CDR2 FYNNEI come from the germline V gene. Trimming shortened V by 4 bases and J by 4 bases, and 14 bases separated the two germline ends. The CDR3 has 15 amino acids. Here the CDR3 DNA reads TGTGCCAGCAGTGTGGGGCAGCTAAGGAATCAGCCCCAGCATTTT. This codes for CASSVGQLRNQPQHF.

This rearrangement joins TRBV5-1 to TRBJ2-5, with 7 bases fitting TRBD1. The CDR3 has 17 residues. V was clipped by 0 bases and J by 1 base; unmatched bases: 9. Germline CDR1 and CDR2: SGHRS and YFSETQ. This CDR3 reads CASSLETGPIFQETQYF. The CDR3 nucleotides read TGCGCCAGCAGCTTGGAGACAGGGCCGATCTTCCAAGAGACCCAGTACTTC. Variable domain in full (rest from reference TRBV5-1 and TRBJ2-5): KAGVTQTPRYLIKTRGQQVTLSCSPISGHRSVSWYQQTPGQGLQFLFEYFSETQRNKGNFPGRFSGRQFSNSRSEMNVSTLELGDSALYLCASSLETGPIFQETQYFGPGTRLLVL.

The genes are TRBV19 and TRBJ1-1, with 8 bases aligning to TRBD1. Germline V lookup: CDR1 LNHDA, CDR2 SQIVND (reference sequence). The CDR3 covers 14 residues. V shed 3 bases and J 5 bases; nucleotides not matched to a gene: 5. The CDR3 sequence is CASSMTGEVTEAFF. The CDR3 DNA reads as TGTGCCAGTAGTATGACAGGGGAAGTTACTGAAGCTTTCTTT. Full variable domain (outside the CDR3, taken from reference TRBV19 and TRBJ1-1): DGGITQSPKYLFRKEGQNVTLSCEQNLNHDAMYWYRQDPGQGLRLIYYSQIVNDFQKGDIAEGYSVSREKKESFPLTVTSAQKNPTAFYLCASSMTGEVTEAFFGQGTRLTVV.

Only a few counts were recorded for this clone. V is TRBV28 and J is TRBJ1-2; 8 bases align to TRBD1. There are 12 residues in the CDR3. The germline V gene has CDR1 MDHEN and CDR2 SYDVKM. Germline trimming cut 8 bases from V and 8 bases from J; bases unmatched to any gene: 7. CDR3 bases: TGTGCCAGCCAACAGGGGGGGGCAGGCTACACCTTC. This translates into CASQQGGAGYTF.

A note on this clone: At one end the junction does not follow the germline gene, possibly because of a read error. The chain carries TRBV30 and TRBJ2-7, with D tentatively TRBD2 (5 bases). Germline values: CDR1 GTSNPN, CDR2 SVGIG (reference sequence). The CDR3 totals 13 residues. The CDR3 region is CAWTLGRDYGQYF. In nucleotides, the CDR3 is TGTGCCTGGACCCTGGGCCGCGACTACGGGCAGTACTTC.

This chain uses TRBV6-5 with TRBJ2-5; weak D call: TRBD2 (5 bases). The CDR3 is 12 residues long. In germline, CDR1 is MNHEY, CDR2 SVGAGI. Trimming stripped 6 bases from V and 7 bases from J, with 12 bases between. CDR3 in DNA: TGTGCCAGCAGCGAGGGCTGGGGGACCCAGTACTTC. Translating it yields CASSEGWGTQYF.

V and J are TRBV6-5 and TRBJ2-1; the match to TRBD2 covers 7 bases. The germline gives CDR1 MNHEY, CDR2 SVGAGI. With V trimmed by 8 bases and J by 2 bases, 9 bases remained unmatched. The CDR3 runs 15 residues. CDR3 in DNA: TGTGCCAGCGGTCCGGCTAGCGGAACCTACAATGAGCAGTTCTTC. Encoded protein: CASGPASGTYNEQFF.

The chain uses TRBV19 and TRBJ2-7; 11 bases fit TRBD2. The junction had 3 bases not matched to a gene; V was cut back by 2 bases and J by 3 bases. This CDR3 comprises 15 residues. Looked up from germline, CDR1 is LNHDA and CDR2 is SQIVND (reference sequence). In DNA form, the CDR3 reads TGTGCCAGTAGTATATTACTAGCGGGGGTCTACGAGCAGTACTTC. Translating it yields CASSILLAGVYEQYF.

V usage is TRBV9 and J usage is TRBJ2-7; 9 bases fit TRBD1. Germline values: CDR1 SGDLS, CDR2 YYNGEE. Trimming removed 3 bases from V and 1 base from J; junction bases left unmatched: 8. CDR3 length: 16 amino acids. DNA of the CDR3: TGTGCCAGCAGCGGGCAATCCGGGACAGGGTCCTACGAGCAGTACTTC. This translates into CASSGQSGTGSYEQYF. The whole variable domain, remainder taken from reference TRBV9 and TRBJ2-7, is DSGVTQTPKHLITATGQRVTLRCSPRSGDLSVYWYQQSLDQGLQFLIQYYNGEERAKGNILERFSAQQFPDLHSELNLSSLELGDSALYFCASSGQSGTGSYEQYFGPGTRLTVT.

V and J are TRBV6-1 and TRBJ1-5; 7 bases line up with TRBD1. V lost 2 bases, J lost 11 bases, and 15 bases stayed unmatched. This CDR3 is built from 16 residues. Germline V gene sequence: CDR1 MNHNS, CDR2 SASEGT. CDR3 DNA: TGTGCCAGCAGTGAAACCTACACAGGGGCTCTAAGGTCCCAGCATTTT. Protein product: CASSETYTGALRSQHF.

This clone was counted a few times. The chain employs TRBV6-5 and TRBJ1-5; TRBD1 matches 9 bases. The CDR3 contains 15 residues. V gave up 6 bases and J gave up 6 bases; unmatched junction bases: 9. Germline V gene lookup returns CDR1 MNHEY and CDR2 SVGAGI. The CDR3: CASRNLQGATQPQHF. In DNA form, the CDR3 reads TGTGCCAGCAGGAATCTACAGGGGGCAACTCAGCCCCAGCATTTT.

This chain uses TRBV10-2 with TRBJ1-5; weak D call: TRBD1 (5 bases). CDR3 size: 12 residues. Trimming shortened V by 2 bases and J by 7 bases, and 6 bases separated the two germline ends. CDR1 is WSHSY, CDR2 SAAADI, per germline. The CDR3 loop is CASSERQQPQHF. DNA of the CDR3: TGCGCCAGCAGTGAGCGACAGCAGCCCCAGCATTTT.